Presented here are 9 T cell receptor beta chains from one specimen sequenced in a study of blood T cell repertoires in COVID-19. The protocol was immunoSEQ multiplex PCR, while the TCRdb copy is restricted to in-frame clones and leaves out a portion. The data hold about 120,000 clones, with 76% observed a single time. The sample comprised peripheral blood. These receptor sequences come from an elderly woman with acute or convalescent COVID-19.

The gene calls are TRBV30 and TRBJ1-2; tentatively, D is TRBD1 (6 bases). This CDR3 has 14 amino acids. V was cut by 2 bases and J by 7 bases, with 17 bases left in between. The germline gives CDR1 GTSNPN, CDR2 SVGIG (reference sequence). The CDR3 is CAWSLRGILVGYTF. CDR3 DNA sequence: TGTGCCTGGAGTCTCAGGGGAATTTTAGTTGGCTACACCTTC.

The chain is built from TRBV19 and TRBJ2-1, with 8 nucleotides matching TRBD2. There are 15 residues in the CDR3. Germline loops: CDR1 LNHDA, CDR2 SQIVND (reference sequence). Trimming took 4 bases from V and 4 from J; bases not matched to a gene: 6. The chain's CDR3 is CASSTSGRAYNEQFF. CDR3 sequence (DNA): TGTGCCAGTAGTACCAGCGGGAGAGCGTACAATGAGCAGTTCTTC.

The chain employs TRBV28 and TRBJ2-7; 9 bases map to TRBD2. The CDR3 consists of 15 residues. V trimming: 6 bases; J trimming: 0 bases; junction bases outside the gene matches: 6. Germline loops: CDR1 MDHEN, CDR2 SYDVKM. The DNA of the CDR3 is TGTGCCAGCAGAAAGACTAGCGGCCTCTCCTACGAGCAGTACTTC. This gives the protein CASRKTSGLSYEQYF.

V and J are TRBV3-1 (or the pseudogene TRBV3-2) and TRBJ2-5; D gene ambiguous. The V end was cut by 1 base, the J end by 4 bases, with 13 bases between. This CDR3 has 15 residues. In germline, CDR1 is LGHDT, CDR2 YNNKEL (reference sequence). This CDR3 is CASSQAAIPGETQYF. Written as DNA, the CDR3 is TGTGCCAGCAGCCAAGCGGCCATTCCAGGAGAGACCCAGTACTTC.

A single count supports this clone. The chain combines TRBV19 with TRBJ1-4; tentatively, D is TRBD1 (6 bases). The V gene's germline CDR1 is LNHDA and CDR2 SQIVND (reference sequence). CDR3 length: 15 residues. With 7 bases removed from V and 7 bases from J, the gap between germline ends came to 19 bases. CDR3 loop: CASTLGGALGEKLFF. The CDR3 nucleotides are TGTGCCAGTACCCTGGGGGGGGCGCTCGGTGAAAAACTGTTTTTT.

V usage is TRBV6-5 and J usage is TRBJ1-1, with 9 bases matching TRBD1. This CDR3 has 16 residues. Germline lookup yields CDR1 MNHEY and CDR2 SVGAGI. Trimming removed 3 bases from V and 4 bases from J; junction bases left unmatched: 9. DNA for the CDR3: TGTGCCAGCAGTTATTCACTAACAGGGGGCGGCACTGAAGCTTTCTTT. It yields the protein CASSYSLTGGGTEAFF.

This clone was picked up a small number of times. V gene TRBV25-1 combines with J gene TRBJ1-1; 7 bases line up with TRBD1. This CDR3 comprises 15 residues. Germline V lookup: CDR1 MGHDK, CDR2 SYGVNS. The J segment lost 5 bases and the V segment lost 6 bases, leaving 12 bases of the junction unmatched. The CDR3 sequence: CASRYSRGRGTEAFF. The CDR3 DNA reads as TGTGCCAGCAGGTACTCGAGGGGGCGAGGAACTGAAGCTTTCTTT.

The chain has TRBV20-1 and TRBJ2-5; D remains unclear. The V end lost 3 bases, the J end lost 4 bases, and 6 bases lay between the germline ends. The CDR3 contains 11 residues. Germline V gene sequence: CDR1 DFQATT, CDR2 SNEGSKA (reference sequence). CDR3 in amino acids: CSASLLETQYF. The CDR3 DNA reads TGCAGTGCTAGTCTTCTAGAGACCCAGTACTTC.

The J gene is TRBJ2-2, the V gene TRBV11-2, with a weak D call TRBD2 (6 bases). The CDR3 runs 14 residues. Trimming left V 5 bases short and J 4 bases short, with 11 bases between. In germline, CDR1 is SGHAT, CDR2 FQNNGV. This CDR3 is CASSPQLATGELFF. CDR3 sequence (DNA): TGTGCCAGCAGCCCCCAACTAGCCACCGGGGAGCTGTTTTTT.